These 8 T cell receptor beta chains came from one sample sequenced in a study of radiotherapy plus CTLA-4 blockade in lung cancer. Clones were sequenced by immunoSEQ multiplex PCR, and TCRdb holds only the in-frame ones, with some missing. The sample has 65,000 to 85,000 clones; roughly 69% are singletons. The sequencing used peripheral blood, collected from a patient treated with radiotherapy plus ipilimumab. The origin of the receptors is a human donor with non-small cell lung cancer whose response to radiotherapy plus ipilimumab could not be evaluated.

V is TRBV11-2 and J is TRBJ2-7; 8 positions match TRBD1. The junction had 9 bases not matched to a gene; V was cut back by 5 bases and J by 6 bases. CDR1 and CDR2 from the germline V gene are SGHAT and FQNNGV. This CDR3 is 14 amino acids long. The CDR3 nucleotides are TGTGCCAGCAGCCTAGGACAGGGTAAGGCCGAGCAGTACTTC. It translates to CASSLGQGKAEQYF. The full variable domain, in which reference TRBV11-2 and TRBJ2-7 provide the parts outside the CDR3, is EAGVAQSPRYKIIEKRQSVAFWCNPISGHATLYWYQQILGQGPKLLIQFQNNGVVDDSQLPKDRFSAERLKGVDSTLKIQPAKLEDSAVYLCASSLGQGKAEQYFGPGTRLTVT.

The chain combines TRBV13 with TRBJ2-5; no definite D call. Trimming took off 5 bases at V and 1 base at J, with 11 bases between the two ends. The CDR3 spans 14 residues. From germline, CDR1 is PRHDT and CDR2 FYEKMQ (reference sequence). This CDR3 reads CASSPSWAQETQYF. CDR3 sequence (DNA): TGTGCCAGCAGCCCATCGTGGGCCCAAGAGACCCAGTACTTC. The full variable domain, with the rest looked up from reference TRBV13 and TRBJ2-5, is AAGVIQSPRHLIKEKRETATLKCYPIPRHDTVYWYQQGPGQDPQFLISFYEKMQSDKGSIPDRFSAQQFSDYHSELNMSSLELGDSALYFCASSPSWAQETQYFGPGTRLLVL.

This clone was seen more than once but under ten times. CDR3 amino acids: CASSLDGAGVDTQYF. The DNA of the CDR3 is TGTGCCAGCAGTTTAGACGGAGCGGGTGTAGATACGCAGTATTTT. The chain carries TRBV9 and TRBJ2-3; D perhaps matches TRBD2 (6 bases). Germline V gene data show CDR1 as SGDLS and CDR2 as YYNGEE. The V and J ends lost 5 bases and 5 bases respectively, with 18 bases between them. This CDR3 contains 15 residues.

This sequence joins TRBV5-6 and TRBJ2-7, with 8 positions matching TRBD1. Trimming took 4 bases from V and 4 from J; bases not matched to a gene: 10. CDR1 is SGHDT, CDR2 YYEEEE, per germline. The CDR3 loop spans 15 amino acids. CDR3 nucleotides: TGTGCCAGCAGCCGGCCGACAGGGGACCGGTACGAGCAGTACTTC. Amino acid sequence: CASSRPTGDRYEQYF.

V is TRBV6-1 and J is TRBJ1-2, with D possibly TRBD1 on 6 matching bases. From germline, CDR1 is MNHNS and CDR2 SASEGT. This CDR3 region has 14 residues. Between the trimmed V and J ends, which lost 6 bases and 4 bases, there was a span of 15 bases. The chain's CDR3 is CASRPGGPLYGYTF. In nucleotides, the CDR3 is TGTGCCAGCAGACCCGGGGGGCCCCTCTATGGCTACACCTTC.

The gene calls are TRBV6-5 and TRBJ1-5; 11 nucleotides agree with TRBD1. Germline assignment: CDR1 MNHEY and CDR2 SVGAGI. The J segment lost 7 bases and the V segment lost 8 bases, leaving 4 bases of the junction unmatched. This CDR3 is built from 13 residues. The CDR3 reads CASGRTGGQPQHF. In nucleotides, the CDR3 is TGTGCCAGCGGGCGGACAGGGGGCCAGCCCCAGCATTTT.

The rearrangement links TRBV10-3 to TRBJ2-1; maybe TRBD2 (6 bases). Per germline, CDR1 ENHRY and CDR2 SYGVKD. The CDR3 loop spans 17 amino acids. The V end was cut by 5 bases, the J end by 0 bases, with 17 bases between. The CDR3 coding sequence is TGTGCCATCAGTCACACCACCGGGACTTCCTCCTACAATGAGCAGTTCTTC. Translation: CAISHTTGTSSYNEQFF.

The rearrangement uses TRBV30 and TRBJ2-5; 10 nucleotides match TRBD2. This CDR3 has 15 amino acids. CDR1 is GTSNPN, CDR2 SVGIG, per germline (reference sequence). The junction had 7 bases not matched to a gene; V was cut back by 3 bases and J by 3 bases. The CDR3 DNA reads as TGTGCCTGGAGAACTAGCGGGACTCCTAAAGAGACCCAGTACTTC. The encoded protein is CAWRTSGTPKETQYF.